This TCR beta chain was profiled in a study of human T cells and chemical hapten exposure. Looking at the study overall: Readings were taken at 6 days from patch tests that had applied 0.01% DPC to the upper back.

TCRdb reanalysed the RACE reads using MiXCR and keeps one entry per CDR3 protein. Of 380,000 or so distinct CDR3 sequences in the sample, roughly 4.8% were seen once. V was pared by 6 bases and J by 6 bases, with 14 bases between. This CDR3 region has 12 residues. Germline lookup yields CDR1 DFQATT and CDR2 SNEGSKA (reference sequence). Time point denoted: patch test 1, 2 weeks after DPC sensitization. Specified treatment: therapeutic diphenylcyclopropenone sensitization with weekly scalp DPC. The V gene is TRBV20-1, the J gene TRBJ1-2; possibly TRBD1 for D (5 bases). The TCR comes from a woman aged 45-59 years with alopecia areata. Some clones in this sample may be carry-over from other donors' samples. The sample consisted of whole blood, taken in connection with sensitization to the hapten diphenylcyclopropenone (DPC). In DNA form, the CDR3 reads TGCAGTGCCGCAATTCCAGGGAATGGCTACACCTTC. Translated: CSAAIPGNGYTF.